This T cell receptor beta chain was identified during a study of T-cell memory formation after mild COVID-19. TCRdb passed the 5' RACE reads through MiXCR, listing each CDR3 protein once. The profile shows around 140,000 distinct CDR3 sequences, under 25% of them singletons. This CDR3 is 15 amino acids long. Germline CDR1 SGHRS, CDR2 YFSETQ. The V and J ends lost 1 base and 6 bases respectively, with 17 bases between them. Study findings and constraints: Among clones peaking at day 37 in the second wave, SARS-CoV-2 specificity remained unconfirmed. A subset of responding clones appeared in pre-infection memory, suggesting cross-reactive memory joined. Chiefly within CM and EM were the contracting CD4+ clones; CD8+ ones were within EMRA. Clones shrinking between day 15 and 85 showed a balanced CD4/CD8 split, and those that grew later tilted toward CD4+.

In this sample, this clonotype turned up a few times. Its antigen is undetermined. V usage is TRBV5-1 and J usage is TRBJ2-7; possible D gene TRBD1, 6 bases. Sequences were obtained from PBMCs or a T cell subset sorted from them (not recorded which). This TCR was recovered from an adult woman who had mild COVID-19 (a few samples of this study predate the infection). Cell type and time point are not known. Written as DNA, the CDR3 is TGCGCCAGCAGCTTGTTTGACGGCCAGGGGAGCGAGCAGTACTTC. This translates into CASSLFDGQGSEQYF.